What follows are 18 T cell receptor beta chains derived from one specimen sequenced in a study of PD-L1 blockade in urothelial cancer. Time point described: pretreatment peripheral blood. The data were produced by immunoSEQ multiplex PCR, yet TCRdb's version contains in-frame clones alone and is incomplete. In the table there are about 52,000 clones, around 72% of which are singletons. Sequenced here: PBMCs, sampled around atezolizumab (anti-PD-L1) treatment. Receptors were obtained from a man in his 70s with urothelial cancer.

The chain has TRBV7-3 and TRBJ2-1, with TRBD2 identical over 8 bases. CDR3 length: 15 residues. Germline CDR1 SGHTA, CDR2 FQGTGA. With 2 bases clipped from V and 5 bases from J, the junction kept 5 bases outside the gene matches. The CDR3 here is CASSLRGTSHNEQFF. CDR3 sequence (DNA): TGTGCCAGCAGCTTACGCGGGACTAGTCACAATGAGCAGTTCTTC.

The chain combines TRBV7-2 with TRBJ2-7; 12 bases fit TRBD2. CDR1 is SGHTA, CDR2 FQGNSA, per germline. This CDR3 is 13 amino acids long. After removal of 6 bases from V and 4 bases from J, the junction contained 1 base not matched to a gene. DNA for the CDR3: TGTGCCAGCAGTACTAGCGGGGGGTACGAGCAGTACTTC. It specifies CASSTSGGYEQYF.

The DNA of the CDR3 is TGTGCCAGCAGTGAAAACGGTGGAAACACCATATATTTT. This encodes CASSENGGNTIYF. The J gene is TRBJ1-3, the V gene TRBV6-1; the D is unclear. CDR1 is MNHNS, CDR2 SASEGT, per germline. The CDR3 extends over 13 amino acids. With 2 bases removed from V and 3 bases from J, the gap between germline ends came to 5 bases.

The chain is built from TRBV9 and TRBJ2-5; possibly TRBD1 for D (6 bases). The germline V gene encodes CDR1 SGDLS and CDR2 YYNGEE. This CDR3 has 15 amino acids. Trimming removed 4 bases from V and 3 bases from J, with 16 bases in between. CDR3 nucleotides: TGTGCCAGCAGCCTATTGGGACAATGGGAAGAGACCCAGTACTTC. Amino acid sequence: CASSLLGQWEETQYF. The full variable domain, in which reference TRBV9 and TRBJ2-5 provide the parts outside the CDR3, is DSGVTQTPKHLITATGQRVTLRCSPRSGDLSVYWYQQSLDQGLQFLIQYYNGEERAKGNILERFSAQQFPDLHSELNLSSLELGDSALYFCASSLLGQWEETQYFGPGTRLLVL.

The CDR3 sequence: CASSRWAQETQYF. The CDR3 region has the DNA TGCGCCAGCAGCCGCTGGGCCCAAGAGACCCAGTACTTC. The V call is TRBV5-1, the J call TRBJ2-5, with D uncertain. Germline loops: CDR1 SGHRS, CDR2 YFSETQ. The germline V and J ends were trimmed by 4 bases and 1 base, with 8 bases remaining between them. The CDR3 has 13 amino acids.

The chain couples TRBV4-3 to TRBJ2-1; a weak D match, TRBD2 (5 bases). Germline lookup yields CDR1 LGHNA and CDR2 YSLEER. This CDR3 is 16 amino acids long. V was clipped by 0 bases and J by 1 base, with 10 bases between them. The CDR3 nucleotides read TGCGCCAGCAGCCAAGAGCCCAGAGGGTCCTACAATGAGCAGTTCTTC. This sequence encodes CASSQEPRGSYNEQFF.

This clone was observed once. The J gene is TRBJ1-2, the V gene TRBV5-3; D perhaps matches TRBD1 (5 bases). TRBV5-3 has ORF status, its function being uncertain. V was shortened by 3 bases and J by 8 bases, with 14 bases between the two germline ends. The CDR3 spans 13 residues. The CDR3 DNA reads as TGTGCCAGAAGCTCTCAGGGTTTTGGGGGCTACACCTTC. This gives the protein CARSSQGFGGYTF.

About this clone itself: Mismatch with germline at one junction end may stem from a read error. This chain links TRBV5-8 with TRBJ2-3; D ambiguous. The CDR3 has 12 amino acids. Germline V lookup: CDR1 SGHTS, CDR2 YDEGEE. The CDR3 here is CASSLATSRLLF. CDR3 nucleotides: TGTGCCAGCAGCCTCGCGACTTCCCGCCTACTTTTT. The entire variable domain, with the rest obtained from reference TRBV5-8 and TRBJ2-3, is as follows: EAGVTQSPTHLIKTRGQQATLRCSPISGHTSVYWYQQALGLGLQFLLWYDEGEERNRGNFPPRFSGRQFPNYSSELNVNALELEDSALYLCASSLATSRLLFGPGTRLTVL.

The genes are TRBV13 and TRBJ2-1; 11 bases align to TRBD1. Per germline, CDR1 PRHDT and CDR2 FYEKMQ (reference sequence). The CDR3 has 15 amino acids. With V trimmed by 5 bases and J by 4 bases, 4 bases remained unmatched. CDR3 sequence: CASSRGQGGYNEQFF. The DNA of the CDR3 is TGTGCCAGCAGCCGGGGACAGGGGGGGTACAATGAGCAGTTCTTC. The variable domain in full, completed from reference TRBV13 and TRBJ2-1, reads AAGVIQSPRHLIKEKRETATLKCYPIPRHDTVYWYQQGPGQDPQFLISFYEKMQSDKGSIPDRFSAQQFSDYHSELNMSSLELGDSALYFCASSRGQGGYNEQFFGPGTRLTVL.

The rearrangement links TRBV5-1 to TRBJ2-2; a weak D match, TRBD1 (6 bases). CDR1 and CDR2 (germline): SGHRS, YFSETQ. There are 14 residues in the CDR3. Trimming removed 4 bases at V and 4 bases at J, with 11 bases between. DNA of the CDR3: TGCGCCAGCAGCAGCGGACAGCCCACCGGGGAGCTGTTTTTT. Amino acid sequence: CASSSGQPTGELFF.

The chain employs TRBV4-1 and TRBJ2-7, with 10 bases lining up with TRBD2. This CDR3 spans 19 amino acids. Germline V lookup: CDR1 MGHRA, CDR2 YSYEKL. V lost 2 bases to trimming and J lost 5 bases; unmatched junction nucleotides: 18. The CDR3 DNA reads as TGCGCCAGCAGCCAAAGGGCCAGTAGCGGGAGGAGTATCAACGACGAGCAGTACTTC. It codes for CASSQRASSGRSINDEQYF.

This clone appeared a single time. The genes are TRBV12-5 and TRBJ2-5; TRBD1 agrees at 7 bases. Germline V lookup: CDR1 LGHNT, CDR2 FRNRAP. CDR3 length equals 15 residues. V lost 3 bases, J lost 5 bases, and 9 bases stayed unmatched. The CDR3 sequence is CASGFGRGSEETQYF. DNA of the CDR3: TGTGCTAGTGGTTTCGGCAGGGGGTCTGAGGAGACCCAGTACTTC.

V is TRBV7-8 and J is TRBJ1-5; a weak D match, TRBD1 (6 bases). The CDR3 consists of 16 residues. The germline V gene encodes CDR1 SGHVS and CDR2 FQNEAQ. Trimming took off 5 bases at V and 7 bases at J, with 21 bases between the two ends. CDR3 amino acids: CASSASGGGVRQPQHF. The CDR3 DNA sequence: TGTGCCAGCAGCGCCTCGGGGGGGGGCGTTCGGCAGCCCCAGCATTTT.

The CDR3 loop is CASRRDRESYNEQFF. CDR3 sequence (DNA): TGTGCCAGCAGAAGGGACAGGGAATCCTACAATGAGCAGTTCTTC. This sequence joins TRBV27 and TRBJ2-1, with 9 bases identical to TRBD1. Germline CDR1 MNHEY, CDR2 SMNVEV (reference sequence). This CDR3 contains 15 residues. Trimming at V came to 6 bases and at J to 1 base, leaving 4 bases not matched to a gene.

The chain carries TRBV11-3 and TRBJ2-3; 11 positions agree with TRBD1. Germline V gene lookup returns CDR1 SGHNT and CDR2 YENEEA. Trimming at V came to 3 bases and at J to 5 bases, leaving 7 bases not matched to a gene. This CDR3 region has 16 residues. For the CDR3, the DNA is TGTGCCAGCAGCTTGGGACAGGGGGAAGTTGTAGATACGCAGTATTTT. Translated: CASSLGQGEVVDTQYF. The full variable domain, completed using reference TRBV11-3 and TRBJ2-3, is EAGVVQSPRYKIIEKKQPVAFWCNPISGHNTLYWYLQNLGQGPELLIRYENEEAVDDSQLPKDRFSAERLKGVDSTLKIQPAELGDSAVYLCASSLGQGEVVDTQYFGPGTRLTVL.

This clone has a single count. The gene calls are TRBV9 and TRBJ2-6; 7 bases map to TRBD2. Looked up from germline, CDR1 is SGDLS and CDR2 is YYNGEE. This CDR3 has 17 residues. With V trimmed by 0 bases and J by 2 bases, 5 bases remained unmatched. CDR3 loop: CASSVVPAGAGANVLTF. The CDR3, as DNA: TGTGCCAGCAGCGTAGTCCCGGCGGGGGCTGGGGCCAACGTCCTGACTTTC.

CDR3 protein: CASSMNTEAFF. The DNA of the CDR3 is TGTGCCAGCTCAATGAACACTGAAGCTTTCTTT. The chain employs TRBV11-1 and TRBJ1-1; no clear D. The germline CDR1 and CDR2 sequences are SGHAT and FQDESV (reference sequence). Trimming left V 8 bases short and J 0 bases short, with 4 bases between. The length of the CDR3 is 11 residues.

CDR3 sequence reads: CASSPRPFGTRTYEQYF. The DNA for the CDR3 is TGTGCCAGCAGCCCACGGCCCTTTGGGACACGCACCTACGAGCAGTACTTC. The chain employs TRBV7-2 and TRBJ2-7, with D tentatively TRBD1 (6 bases). The germline V and J ends were trimmed by 5 bases and 2 bases, with 22 bases remaining between them. CDR1 SGHTA and CDR2 FQGNSA come from the germline V gene. This CDR3 is built from 17 residues.